This TCR beta chain was observed in a study of CD8 T cells in ankylosing spondylitis. Study-level results: Earlier literature documents some of the motif variants in reactive arthritis synovial fluid and blood. Researchers report that disease-linked clones proved CD8+ and relatively rare in peripheral blood. Reportedly, disease-linked clones are significantly enriched in ankylosing spondylitis patients' matched synovial fluid. A TCR beta motif of seven or eight highly homologous variants appeared characteristic of ankylosing spondylitis blood.

Researchers built TCR beta libraries using quantitative 5'-RACE with molecular barcodes. TCRdb reprocessed the 5' RACE reads via MiXCR and lists one record per CDR3 protein. The sample yields 400,000 or so distinct CDR3 sequences, around 26% seen once. Worth noting for this clonotype: The antigen is undetermined.

Germline V gene sequence: CDR1 SGHVS, CDR2 FQNEAQ. The CDR3 length is 16 residues. V gave up 1 base and J gave up 6 bases; unmatched junction bases: 5. This sequence joins TRBV7-8 and TRBJ2-2; 10 bases agree with TRBD2. The source is a male donor with ankylosing spondylitis. Sequencing used blood, either unsorted or a sorted T cell fraction (not recorded which). CDR3 bases: TGTGCCAGCAGCTTAGTTGGACTAGCGGTCGCCGGGGAGCTGTTTTTT. Its protein product is CASSLVGLAVAGELFF.